The clone carrying this T cell receptor beta chain was seen only once. This entry comes from a study of blood T cell repertoires in COVID-19. Study details: The United States, Italy and Spain provided the acute and convalescent COVID-19 samples.

Germline V gives CDR1 MGHRA, CDR2 YSYEKL. The CDR3 loop spans 19 amino acids. V was pared by 4 bases and J by 3 bases, with 10 bases of the junction left unmatched. The authors' processing: Reference gene primers were amplified, and this amplification served to estimate nucleated cell counts. Measured with immunoSEQ multiplex PCR; TCRdb has only the in-frame clones, and not every one. D and trimming come from the DNA, and the V and J calls and clone size come from that table. The sample lists around 220,000 clones; 88% were seen once. V gene TRBV4-1 combines with J gene TRBJ1-6, with 12 nucleotides matching TRBD1. Specimen: peripheral blood. The TCR sequence derives from a man younger than 35 with active or convalescent COVID-19. The CDR3 DNA is TGCGCCAGCAGCCCGCCGGGACAGGGGGCAATGGTCTATAATTCACCCCTCCACTTT. Protein sequence: CASSPPGQGAMVYNSPLHF.